This paragraph covers one T cell receptor beta chain sequence. This receptor's antigen is unknown. There are no base qualities to consult, and no much larger clone falls within one base. Counted from cysteine to phenylalanine, this CDR3 has 16 amino acids. CDR3 DNA is the only sequence kept; it has 48 bases, read in frame from the first base. Looking up the germline V gene (reference sequence) yields CDR1 SEHNR and CDR2 FQNEAQ. After removal of 5 bases from V and 3 bases from J, the junction retains 5 bases not matched to a gene. The record originates from a study of cytomegalovirus exposure and HLA in healthy donors (dated by TCRdb to about 2017). Describing the broader study: According to an earlier analysis of several hundred of the donors, about 179 million T cells yielded roughly 100 million unique TCR beta sequences and approximately 300 Gb of sequence data. Roughly 300 gigabases of sequencing data and tens of millions of unique TCR sequences were included in an early release covering about 600 HLA-typed donors. Of the 300 to 450 genotyped donors, around 81% fell in the genetic ancestry cluster associated with self-reported Caucasian donors. The study aimed to test whether cataloging public T cell receptors could reveal signatures of past pathogen exposure. Using immunosequencing, the study profiled T cell repertoires from around 680 subjects and related those repertoires to cytomegalovirus serostatus. Besides the first cohort of hundreds of subjects, a separate validation cohort made up of 120 different subjects was used. High-throughput TCR immunosequencing, statistical association of individual TCRs with disease status, and machine learning were combined to predict cytomegalovirus infection status. To study patterns of TCR occurrence, a later analysis re-analyzed previously published TCR beta repertoires from hundreds of donors and added high-resolution HLA genotyping. The later analysis used no new phenotypic data to find candidate immune exposures, relying instead on TCR beta sequences and their occurrence across donors. An earlier analysis of fewer than 700 of the donors applied high-throughput TCR beta sequencing to assess whether each TCR beta V gene segment acted as functional or pseudogenic. Donor age, sex, ethnicity and CMV serostatus were compiled together with the repertoire data. Genome-wide SNP genotypes for about three fifths of the 666 donors were used in a later genetic analysis, which treated that subset as a discovery cohort. Every discovery cohort repertoire had been produced on one sequencing platform. Class I and class II HLA loci were covered by the typing at four-digit resolution. Typing coverage varied by locus: roughly 620-630 donors for A, B, C, DRB1 and DQB1; about 520 for DQA1; more than 600 for DPA1; approximately 490 for DPB1. Roughly five DR-DQ haplotypes were treated as single units for association and clustering because of strong linkage in the cohort. On average, about 240,000 unique TCR beta nucleotide sequences were sequenced per donor among some 420 genotyped donors of the cohort, with roughly a sixth of those sequences being non-productive. Study-wide conclusions, independent of this receptor: In an earlier analysis of approximately 590 of the donors, most TCR beta V segments were observed in productive rearrangements about 87% or about 30% of the time, broadly matching IMGT annotations. According to a later analysis, parvovirus B19, influenza, CMV and Epstein-Barr virus appeared linked to several top co-occurrence clusters. When HLA alleles, especially DR and DQ, strongly co-occurred, attributing TCR associations to individual alleles was difficult. A later genetic analysis associated a missense DCLRE1C variant with V-gene and J-gene trimming of TCR beta chains, and an independent cohort replicated the association. Sequencing depth was assumed to be roughly uniform across donors in the presence/absence analyses, though that assumption may not hold. The classifier was reported to diagnose cytomegalovirus status with high specificity and sensitivity in both the original and validation cohorts. The earlier analysis of about 600 of the donors excluded around 17 rarely observed V segments, including chromosome 9 orphons, because counts were too low. In this cohort, only TCR beta chains were sequenced, and detectable features were limited by the absence of alpha or paired-chain data. CMV serostatus was the only immune exposure information available for the cohort. In the study, around 160 TCR beta chains were listed as associated with cytomegalovirus. Most TCR sequences were seen in very few donors, while some public TCRs were found in many individuals. In a later analysis, most CMV-associated TCR beta chains were found to appear HLA-restricted, with HLA associations seemingly driven largely by CMV exposure. Some IMGT-functional V segments, including TRBV6-2 and TRBV6-3, could not be distinguished by the 87-base-pair reads and were therefore excluded. According to the authors, the approach could potentially be generalized to other disease states and immunological phenotypes. A group of highly shared sequence variants was considered likely to be a technical artifact of the sequencing pipeline. In a later analysis, HLA-associated TCR beta chains showed more clonal expansion and lower generation probabilities than non-associated chains that were equally common. A later analysis found that TCR association rates varied across HLA loci, with DRB1 alleles showing the most associated TCRs and HLA-C alleles the fewest. In a later analysis, 16,951 TCR beta sequences were associated with specific HLA alleles at a false discovery rate of 0.05. Three of the identified cytomegalovirus-associated TCR beta chains were confirmed in vitro to be specific for cytomegalovirus antigens. A further reported finding was that TCR beta sequences accurately predicted the HLA-A and HLA-B alleles for most subjects in the first cohort. Because HLA typing was unavailable for some donors at each locus, only the typed subset was used in association tests. Correlated functional status among segregating V segments might reflect linkage disequilibrium, but an unknown experimental factor could not be ruled out. In a later genetic analysis, fewer N-insertions in productive TCRs were reported among donors in an Asian-associated ancestry cluster than the roughly 640-donor mean.

The library was made by the immunoSEQ multiplex PCR assay. For the multiplex PCR, a mixture combining 60 forward primers for TCR Vbeta segments and 13 reverse primers for TCR Jbeta segments was used. Amplification of the CDR3 region of rearranged TCR beta genes was performed with a multiplex PCR assay on genomic DNA. Amplified TCR beta libraries were sequenced as 87-base-pair reads on the Illumina HiSeq System. As for how the authors treated the data: A later analysis tallied some 79 million unique TCR beta chains across the 650 to 750 repertoires, and some 10 million of those chains were shared by two or more donors. To remove PCR and sequencing errors, raw reads were error-corrected and collapsed into unique sequences using a nearest-neighbor algorithm that merged closely related sequences. V, D and J gene segments were assigned by aligning CDR3 sequences to IMGT reference sequences. For a sequence to be retained, a match of at least six nucleotides to both a V gene segment and a J gene segment was required. Rearrangements were called productive when the CDR3 lacked stop codons and stayed in frame with V and J; all others were non-productive. Following IMGT convention, CDR3 was defined as the stretch from the second conserved V-encoded cysteine to the conserved J-encoded phenylalanine. In an earlier analysis of some 550 of the donors, sequences lacking an unambiguous match to a single V gene segment were excluded. An earlier analysis of almost 600 of the donors classified V segments as functional when productive rearrangements were above 56.7% and as segregating when the standard deviation between donors was above 5%. A statistical classification framework was developed to diagnose cytomegalovirus status using the catalog of TCR beta chain sequences. In a later analysis, V and J genes were assigned by comparing TCR nucleotide sequences against IMGT/GENE-DB human TR gene sequences. The TCRdist pipeline was used in a later analysis to assign CDR3 sequences and most-parsimonious VDJ recombination scenarios. In a later analysis, every TCR beta chain was defined by the combination of its CDR3 amino acid sequence and its V-gene family, and reads without a unique V-gene family were dropped. To address suspected cross-contamination and a sequencing artifact, a later analysis removed 592 highly shared, low-generation-probability nucleotide sequences. In a later analysis, a clonal expansion index for each public chain was calculated from normalized within-repertoire ranks of inferred template counts. A later analysis computed generation probabilities with a VDJ recombination model fitted to out-of-frame rearrangements, and checked the results against IGoR. In a later analysis, hypergeometric tests were used to score TCR-TCR, TCR-HLA and TCR-CMV co-occurrence, with a repertoire-size bias correction applied to TCR pairs. False discovery rates were estimated in a later analysis by permuting HLA or CMV assignments 20 times. A later analysis grouped co-occurring TCRs with DBSCAN, adding TCRdist sequence similarity when clustering within HLA-allele-positive subsets. Co-occurrence clustering excluded repertoires with fewer than 30,000 or more than 120,000 public chains, plus five with anomalous nucleotide sharing. TCRdb stores this immuneACCESS table with in-frame sequences only. Part of the clones is absent; in the studies checked, under half of the shortfall reflects unresolved V genes, and no reason is known for the rest. V, J and clone size reflect that table, while D and trimming were determined from the DNA. The sample table shows 150,000 to 200,000 clones, and 80% to 90% are seen once. The ten largest clones capture around a tenth of the sample.

The cohort was made up of 666 healthy bone marrow donors. At the time of sampling, every cohort member was nominally healthy, though immune exposures that went unrecorded were likely present. The donor tested CMV seropositive, placing the donor among the 250 to 300 seropositive members of the cohort. Each donor provided a peripheral blood sample, and peripheral blood mononuclear cells were used for TCR beta sequencing. Genomic DNA was extracted from the blood cell samples with the Qiagen DNeasy Blood Extraction Kit. The sequence is built from TRBV7-9 and TRBJ2-3; 13 bases in the junction line up with TRBD2. The sequence derives from a man younger than 35 in good health and CMV-seropositive. Sequencing was performed on PBMCs. The CDR3 reads as follows: CASSPGLAGITDTQYF. The nucleotide sequence reads TGTGCCAGCAGCCCGGGACTAGCGGGGATAACAGATACGCAGTATTTT.